This TCR beta chain was found in a study of regulatory T cells in long-lasting Graves disease. Overall study findings and caveats: Patients with persistent Graves' had lower TCR diversity than newly diagnosed patients. Persistent disease was characterized by preferential usage of TRBV28, TRBJ1-2 and TRBJ2-5.

TCR beta libraries were built with iRepertoire HTBI primers and Arm-PCR of CDR3 regions. Using its own MiXCR run on the multiplex PCR reads, TCRdb lists one record per CDR3 protein. This table has 300,000 to 400,000 distinct CDR3 sequences, roughly 18% appearing once. Time point specified: newly diagnosed GD, antithyroid drugs for less than 3 months. Researchers made the TCR library from RNA that was extracted from PBMCs. The patient group derived from an endocrinology department in Xi'an, China. The ends lost 4 bases at V and 8 bases at J; junction bases unmatched: 5. The CDR3 loop spans 16 amino acids. Ten or more counts support this clonotype. Its specificity is unknown.

V and J are TRBV12-3 or TRBV12-4 and TRBJ2-1, with TRBD2 matching over 16 bases. This clonotype was obtained from a female donor with Graves disease. The material sequenced was peripheral blood mononuclear cells (PBMCs), taken at new diagnosis, from a patient treated with antithyroid drugs. DNA for the CDR3: TGTGCCAGCAGTTCGGGACTAGCGGGAGGGTTGGATGAGCAGTTCTTC. Translated, it gives CASSSGLAGGLDEQFF.